Listed here is a single T cell receptor beta chain. Different DNA sequences within this sample yield the same CDR3. Some clones are missing from TCRdb's copy, which holds only in-frame ones; the method was immunoSEQ multiplex PCR. Altogether more than 200,000 clones are present, around 88% being singletons, with the ten largest covering under 8%. This sample was taken from a study of blood T cell repertoires in COVID-19. Germline V CDR1 and CDR2: SGHRS, YFSETQ. The CDR3 extends over 14 amino acids. V lost 0 bases to trimming and J lost 2 bases, with 6 bases between them. This receptor was identified in a woman in her thirties with COVID-19, enrolled during active disease. Specimen: peripheral blood. The chain carries TRBV5-1 and TRBJ2-1; perhaps TRBD1 as D (6 bases). CDR3 sequence (DNA): TGCGCCAGCAGCTTGGAGGGGGCCTACAATGAGCAGTTCTTC. It yields the protein CASSLEGAYNEQFF.